The text below deals with one T cell receptor beta chain. The antigen is not known. This entry comes from a study of pediatric ulcerative colitis. Broader study findings: No controls had the two rectal clonotypes shared by ulcerative colitis patients. Substantially fewer templates came from a couple of patients' blood samples. Clonal expansions reduced rectal repertoire diversity in acute severe colitis.

The germline CDR1 and CDR2 sequences are SGDLS and YYNGEE. The CDR3 has 18 amino acids. With 4 bases clipped from V and 7 bases from J, the junction kept 21 bases outside the gene matches. Up to 500,000 reads were sequenced per sample. Only in-frame clones appear in the TCRdb table, and some are missing; sequencing was by immunoSEQ multiplex PCR. The table shows approximately 60,000 clones, with about 90% occurring only once. The V gene is TRBV9, the J gene TRBJ2-7, with 9 bases fitting TRBD1. The sample comprised blood. The origin of this receptor is a boy aged 5-17 years with severe ulcerative colitis. CDR3 amino acids: CASSSGDRATRRGLEQYF. The DNA for the CDR3 is TGTGCCAGCAGCTCCGGGGACAGGGCGACTAGAAGGGGGCTAGAGCAGTACTTC. Using reference TRBV9 and TRBJ2-7 for the parts outside the CDR3, the full variable domain is DSGVTQTPKHLITATGQRVTLRCSPRSGDLSVYWYQQSLDQGLQFLIQYYNGEERAKGNILERFSAQQFPDLHSELNLSSLELGDSALYFCASSSGDRATRRGLEQYFGPGTRLTVT.